This TCR beta chain was identified during a study of T cell repertoires in cytomegalovirus infection. Study background: Through public TCR beta signatures, both CMV infection and matching HLA type were indicated.

TCRdb analysed the reads with MiXCR anew, one entry per CDR3 protein. The sample lists about 230,000 distinct CDR3 sequences; about 20% were seen once. The CDR3 extends over 15 amino acids. V gave up 7 bases and J gave up 1 base; unmatched junction bases: 7. The TCR comes from a human donor in good health (CMV status not recorded). Some clones in this sample may be carry-over from other donors' samples. The sequenced material came from CD8+ T cells from PBMCs. The chain uses TRBV12-3 or TRBV12-4 and TRBJ1-3; 7 nucleotides agree with TRBD1. CDR3 in amino acids: CASTQGGWSGNTIYF. As DNA, the CDR3 is TGTGCCAGCACCCAAGGGGGCTGGTCTGGAAACACCATATATTTT.